Given below is one TCR beta chain in context. Its antigen is currently unknown. This sample was taken from a study of cytomegalovirus exposure and HLA in healthy donors. Points from the study as a whole: In the 120 or so validation repertoires, approximately 94% of cluster scores exceeded 0, per a later analysis.

Per germline, CDR1 ENHRY and CDR2 SYGVKD. The V gene lost 3 bases and the J gene lost 5 bases, with 22 bases spanning the gap. This CDR3 has 17 amino acids. Assay: immunoSEQ multiplex PCR; the TCRdb copy retains only in-frame clones and omits some. The repertoire holds some 110,000 clones, with approximately 88% as singletons. The receptor comes from a man between 18 and 29 years old in good health and CMV-seronegative. The rearrangement joins TRBV10-3 to TRBJ1-2; D is ambiguous. The specimen was PBMCs. CDR3 DNA sequence: TGTGCCATCAGTGAACTTGGCGGATCCCACGACCCTTATGGCTACACCTTC. It is translated as CAISELGGSHDPYGYTF.